The clone carrying this TCR beta chain was detected a few times. This sample was taken from a study of T-cell memory formation after mild COVID-19. The length of the CDR3 is 16 residues. Trimming stripped 2 bases from V and 0 bases from J, with 13 bases between. TCRdb independently ran MiXCR on the 5' RACE reads; one entry per CDR3 protein. The profile shows some 160,000 distinct CDR3 sequences, about 28% of them singletons. This sequence was found in an adult woman who had mild COVID-19 (a few samples of this study predate the infection). Cell type and time point are not known. The sequenced sample consisted of PBMCs or a T cell subset sorted from them (not recorded which). The V gene is TRBV12-3 or TRBV12-4, the J gene TRBJ1-2; tentative D call: TRBD1 (6 bases). CDR3 protein: CASSLLGGPPNYGYTF. The CDR3 DNA sequence: TGTGCCAGCAGTTTATTAGGGGGGCCTCCTAACTATGGCTACACCTTC.